The TCR beta chain described here comes from a study of T-cell reconstitution after alpha-beta-depleted transplantation in children. TCRbeta library preparation incorporated unique molecular identifiers. Via MiXCR, TCRdb re-called the PCR reads, giving one row per CDR3 protein. The table lists 200,000 to 250,000 distinct CDR3 sequences, approximately 12% of them singletons. Looked up from germline, CDR1 is SSHAT and CDR2 is FNYEAQ (reference sequence). The CDR3 extends over 16 amino acids. Ten or more counts support this clonotype. A junction boundary mismatches the germline segment, possibly from a read error.

The chain recombines TRBV7-7 with TRBJ2-1; 11 bases align to TRBD2. The receptor's source is a human donor who donated a stem cell graft to a child with acute lymphoblastic leukemia. Sequencing used PBMCs from the stem cell graft donor, obtained from the stem cell graft. The CDR3 is CASSSLAGGYDNEQFF. CDR3 DNA: TGTGCTAGCAGCTCATTAGCGGGAGGGTACGACAATGAGCAGTTCTTC.